The subject of this entry is one TCR beta chain. Its antigen is undetermined. The source of the sample is a study of T cell responses to AZD1222 COVID-19 vaccine. Study-wide results and caveats: Scientists sampled the repertoires only once the peak T cell response had passed. At baseline, seropositivity was found in only 5 to 7 AZD1222 recipients. Donor demographics were predominantly white British with a female majority; clonal diversity may be underestimated.

The germline CDR1 and CDR2 sequences are MNHEY and SVGAGI. This CDR3 is 16 amino acids long. Trimming removed 0 bases at V and 8 bases at J, with 17 bases between. This table comes from immunoSEQ multiplex PCR, and its TCRdb copy is limited to in-frame clones, with some not included. Here the sample spans approximately 210,000 clones, roughly 90% being singletons. V and J are TRBV6-5 and TRBJ2-1, with D unresolved. The material was peripheral blood, obtained 28 days after the second AZD1222 dose. The clonotype comes from an adult who received the AZD1222 COVID-19 vaccine. CDR3 nucleotide sequence: TGTGCCAGCAGTTACTCTGGACCCAGACTTACCCATGAGCAGTTCTTC. Translation gives CASSYSGPRLTHEQFF.